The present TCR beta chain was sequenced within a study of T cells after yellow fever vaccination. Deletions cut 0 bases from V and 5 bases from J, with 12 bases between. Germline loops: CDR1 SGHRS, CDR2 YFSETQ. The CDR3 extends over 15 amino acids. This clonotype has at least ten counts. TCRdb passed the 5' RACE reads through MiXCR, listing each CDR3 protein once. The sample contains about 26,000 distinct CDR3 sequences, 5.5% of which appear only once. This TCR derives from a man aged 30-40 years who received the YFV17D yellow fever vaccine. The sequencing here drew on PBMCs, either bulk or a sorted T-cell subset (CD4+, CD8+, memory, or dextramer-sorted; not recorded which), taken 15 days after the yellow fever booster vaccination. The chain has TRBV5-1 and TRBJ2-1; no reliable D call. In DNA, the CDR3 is TGCGCCAGCAGCTTGGGATATAATATAAACAATGAGCAGTTCTTC. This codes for CASSLGYNINNEQFF.